This TCR beta chain came from a study of spatial heterogeneity in lung cancer. TCRdb passed the 5' RACE reads through MiXCR, listing each CDR3 protein once. The table includes about 36,000 distinct CDR3 sequences, roughly 7.2% detected once. Germline values: CDR1 SGHAT, CDR2 FQNNGV. The J segment lost 0 bases and the V segment lost 5 bases, leaving 5 bases of the junction unmatched. CDR3 length equals 17 residues. A few counts support this clonotype. As for time point: sample taken at primary tumor resection. The TCR sequence derives from a female donor with early-stage non-small cell lung cancer. The input for sequencing was PBMCs, taken at surgery. The chain links TRBV11-2 to TRBJ2-3, with TRBD2 identical over 13 bases. CDR3 protein: CASSTGTSGVSTDTQYF. In nucleotides, the CDR3 is TGTGCCAGCAGCACCGGGACTAGCGGGGTGAGCACAGATACGCAGTATTTT.